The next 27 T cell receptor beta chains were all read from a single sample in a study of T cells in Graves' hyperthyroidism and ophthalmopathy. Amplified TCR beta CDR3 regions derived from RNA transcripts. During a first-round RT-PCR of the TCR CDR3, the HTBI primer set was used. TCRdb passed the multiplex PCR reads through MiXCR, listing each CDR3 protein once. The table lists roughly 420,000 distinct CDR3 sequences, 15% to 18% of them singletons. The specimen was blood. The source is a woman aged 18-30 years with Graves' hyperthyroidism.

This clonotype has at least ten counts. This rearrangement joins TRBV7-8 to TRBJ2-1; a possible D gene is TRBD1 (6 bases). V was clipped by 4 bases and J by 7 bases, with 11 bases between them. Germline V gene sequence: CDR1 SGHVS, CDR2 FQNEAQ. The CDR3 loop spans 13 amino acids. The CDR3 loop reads CASSSTRGNEQFF. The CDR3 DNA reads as TGTGCCAGCAGCTCTACCAGGGGAAATGAGCAGTTCTTC.

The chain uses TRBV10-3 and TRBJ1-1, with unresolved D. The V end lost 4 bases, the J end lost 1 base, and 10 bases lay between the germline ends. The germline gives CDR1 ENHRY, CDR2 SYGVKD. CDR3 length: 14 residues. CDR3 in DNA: TGTGCCATCAGTGTCGCAGGACCGAACACTGAAGCTTTCTTT. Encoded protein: CAISVAGPNTEAFF.

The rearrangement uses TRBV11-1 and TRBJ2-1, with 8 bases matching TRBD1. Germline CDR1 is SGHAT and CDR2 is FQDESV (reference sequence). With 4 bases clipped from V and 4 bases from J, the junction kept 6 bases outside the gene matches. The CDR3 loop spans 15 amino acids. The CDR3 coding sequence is TGTGCCAGCAGCTCCTCGGACAGGGTATACAATGAGCAGTTCTTC. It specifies CASSSSDRVYNEQFF.

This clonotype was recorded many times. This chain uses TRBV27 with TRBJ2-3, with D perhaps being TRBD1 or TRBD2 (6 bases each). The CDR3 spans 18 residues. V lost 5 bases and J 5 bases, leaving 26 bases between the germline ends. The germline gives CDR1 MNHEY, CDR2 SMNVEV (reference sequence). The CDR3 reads CASSPPRLVAGHGDTQYF. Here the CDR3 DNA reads TGTGCCAGCAGTCCTCCCCGCCTCGTGGCGGGACATGGAGATACGCAGTATTTT.

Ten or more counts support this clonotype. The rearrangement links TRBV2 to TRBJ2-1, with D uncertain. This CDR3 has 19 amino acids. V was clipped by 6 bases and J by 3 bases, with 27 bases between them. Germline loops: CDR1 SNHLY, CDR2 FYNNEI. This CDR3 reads CASSRTFGLDEQDYNEQFF. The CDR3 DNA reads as TGTGCCAGCAGCCGGACCTTCGGGCTAGACGAGCAGGACTACAATGAGCAGTTCTTC.

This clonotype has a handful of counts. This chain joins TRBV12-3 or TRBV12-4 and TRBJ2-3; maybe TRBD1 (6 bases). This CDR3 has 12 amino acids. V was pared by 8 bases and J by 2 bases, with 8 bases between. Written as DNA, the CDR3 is TGTGCCAGCGGACAGTCCACAGATACGCAGTATTTT. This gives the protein CASGQSTDTQYF.

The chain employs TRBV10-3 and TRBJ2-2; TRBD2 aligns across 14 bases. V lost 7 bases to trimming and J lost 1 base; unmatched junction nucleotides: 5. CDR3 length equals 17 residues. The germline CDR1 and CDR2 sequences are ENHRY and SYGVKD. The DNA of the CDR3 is TGTGCCATCAAAAGCGGACTAGCGGGAGGGAACACCGGGGAGCTGTTTTTT. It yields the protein CAIKSGLAGGNTGELFF.

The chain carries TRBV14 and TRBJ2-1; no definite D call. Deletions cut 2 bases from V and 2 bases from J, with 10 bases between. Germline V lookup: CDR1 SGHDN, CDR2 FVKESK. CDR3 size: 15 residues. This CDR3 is CASSQTNRPYNEQFF. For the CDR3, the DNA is TGTGCCAGCAGCCAAACCAATAGGCCCTACAATGAGCAGTTCTTC.

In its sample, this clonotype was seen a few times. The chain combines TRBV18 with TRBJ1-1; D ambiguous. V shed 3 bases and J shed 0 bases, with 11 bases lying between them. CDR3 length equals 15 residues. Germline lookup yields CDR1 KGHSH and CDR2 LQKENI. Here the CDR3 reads CASSPSAVLNTEAFF. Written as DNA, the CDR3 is TGTGCCAGCTCACCGTCTGCAGTCCTGAACACTGAAGCTTTCTTT.

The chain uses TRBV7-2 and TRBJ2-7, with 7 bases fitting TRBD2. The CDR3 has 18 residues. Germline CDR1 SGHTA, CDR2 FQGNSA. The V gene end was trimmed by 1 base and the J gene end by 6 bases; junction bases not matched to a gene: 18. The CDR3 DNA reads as TGTGCCAGCAGCTTAGTGGGCAGGCTGGGGGGAGGGAAGCGCGAGCAGTACTTC. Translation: CASSLVGRLGGGKREQYF.

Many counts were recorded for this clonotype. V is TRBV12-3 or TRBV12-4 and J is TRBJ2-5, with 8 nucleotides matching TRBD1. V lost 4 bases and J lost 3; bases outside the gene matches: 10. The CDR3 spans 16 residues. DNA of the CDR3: TGTGCCAGCAGTTCACGGGATTGGACAGGGAAAGAGACCCAGTACTTC. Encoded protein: CASSSRDWTGKETQYF.

The CDR3 protein is CASSPEAGFQTYGYTF. CDR3 coding DNA: TGTGCCAGCAGCCCCGAGGCCGGGTTTCAAACCTATGGCTACACCTTC. The chain combines TRBV7-2 with TRBJ1-2; D gene unclear. From germline, CDR1 is SGHTA and CDR2 FQGNSA. Trimming left V 5 bases short and J 4 bases short, with 20 bases between. The CDR3 totals 16 residues.

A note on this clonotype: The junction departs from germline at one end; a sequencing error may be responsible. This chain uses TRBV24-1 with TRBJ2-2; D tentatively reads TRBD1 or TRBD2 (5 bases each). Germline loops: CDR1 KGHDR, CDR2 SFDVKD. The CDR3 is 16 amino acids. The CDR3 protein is CATSDFWGTNTGKLFF. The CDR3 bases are TGTGCCACCAGTGATTTTTGGGGGACGAACACCGGGAAGCTGTTTTTT.

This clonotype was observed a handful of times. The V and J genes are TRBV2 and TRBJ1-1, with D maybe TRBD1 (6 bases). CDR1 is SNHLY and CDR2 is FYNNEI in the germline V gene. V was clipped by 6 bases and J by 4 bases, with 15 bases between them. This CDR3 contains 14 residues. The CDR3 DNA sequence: TGTGCCAGCAGCCAGGCGGCCAGGGGCACTGAAGCTTTCTTT. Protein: CASSQAARGTEAFF.

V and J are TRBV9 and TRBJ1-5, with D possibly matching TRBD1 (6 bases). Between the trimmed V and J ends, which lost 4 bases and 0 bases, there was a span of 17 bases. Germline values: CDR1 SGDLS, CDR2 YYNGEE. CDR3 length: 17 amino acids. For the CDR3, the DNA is TGTGCCAGCAGCAAAGACGGGGGGCTGGTTAGCAATCAGCCCCAGCATTTT. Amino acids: CASSKDGGLVSNQPQHF.

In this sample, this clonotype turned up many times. The CDR3 region has the DNA TGTGCCAGCAGCGCGTGGACGGTGAACACCGGGGAGCTGTTTTTT. This sequence encodes CASSAWTVNTGELFF. The chain couples TRBV11-1 to TRBJ2-2, with D unclear. CDR1 and CDR2 (germline): SGHAT, FQDESV (reference sequence). Trimming removed 5 bases at V and 1 base at J, with 11 bases between. The CDR3 totals 15 residues.

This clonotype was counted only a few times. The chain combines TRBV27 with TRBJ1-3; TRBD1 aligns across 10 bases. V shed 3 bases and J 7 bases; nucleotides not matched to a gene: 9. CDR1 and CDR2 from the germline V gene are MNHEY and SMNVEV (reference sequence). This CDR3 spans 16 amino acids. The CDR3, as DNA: TGTGCCAGCAGTTTCTCCGGGACAGGGGAGGGGAACACCATATATTTT. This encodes CASSFSGTGEGNTIYF.

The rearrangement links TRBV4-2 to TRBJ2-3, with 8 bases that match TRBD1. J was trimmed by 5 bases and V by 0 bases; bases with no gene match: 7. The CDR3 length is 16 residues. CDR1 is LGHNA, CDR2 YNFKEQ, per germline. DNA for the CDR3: TGTGCCAGCAGCCAAGATAATCAGGGGACAGGAGATACGCAGTATTTT. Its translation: CASSQDNQGTGDTQYF.

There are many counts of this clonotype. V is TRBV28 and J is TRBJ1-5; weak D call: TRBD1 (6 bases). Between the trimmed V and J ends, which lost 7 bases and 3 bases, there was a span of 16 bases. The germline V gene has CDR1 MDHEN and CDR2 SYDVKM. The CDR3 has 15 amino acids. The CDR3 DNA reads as TGTGCCAGCAAAGAACAGGGTGCCCCCAATCAGCCCCAGCATTTT. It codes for CASKEQGAPNQPQHF. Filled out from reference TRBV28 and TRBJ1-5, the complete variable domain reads DVKVTQSSRYLVKRTGEKVFLECVQDMDHENMFWYRQDPGLGLRLIYFSYDVKMKEKGDIPEGYSVSREKKERFSLILESASTNQTSMYLCASKEQGAPNQPQHFGDGTRLSIL.

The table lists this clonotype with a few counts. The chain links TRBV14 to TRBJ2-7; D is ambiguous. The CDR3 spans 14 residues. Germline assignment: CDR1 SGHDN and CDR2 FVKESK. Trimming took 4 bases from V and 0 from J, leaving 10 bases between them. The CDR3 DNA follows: TGTGCCAGCAGCCCGATACAGCTCTCCTACGAGCAGTACTTC. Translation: CASSPIQLSYEQYF. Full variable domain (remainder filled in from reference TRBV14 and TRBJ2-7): EAGVTQFPSHSVIEKGQTVTLRCDPISGHDNLYWYRRVMGKEIKFLLHFVKESKQDESGMPNNRFLAERTGGTYSTLKVQPAELEDSGVYFCASSPIQLSYEQYFGPGTRLTVT.

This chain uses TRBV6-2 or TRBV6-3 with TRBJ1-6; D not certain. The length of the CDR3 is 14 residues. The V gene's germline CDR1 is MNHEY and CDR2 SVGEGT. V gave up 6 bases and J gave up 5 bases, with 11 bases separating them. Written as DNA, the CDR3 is TGTGCCAGCAGCCGGGCCGCGAATAATTCACCCCTCCACTTT. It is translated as CASSRAANNSPLHF.

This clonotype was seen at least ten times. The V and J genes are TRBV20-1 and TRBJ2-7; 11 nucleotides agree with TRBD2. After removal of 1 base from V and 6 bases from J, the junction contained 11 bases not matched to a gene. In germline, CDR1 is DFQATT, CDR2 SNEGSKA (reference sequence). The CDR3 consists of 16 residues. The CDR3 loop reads CSARVKLAGEPSEQYF. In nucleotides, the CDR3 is TGCAGTGCTAGAGTAAAACTAGCGGGAGAACCTAGCGAGCAGTACTTC.

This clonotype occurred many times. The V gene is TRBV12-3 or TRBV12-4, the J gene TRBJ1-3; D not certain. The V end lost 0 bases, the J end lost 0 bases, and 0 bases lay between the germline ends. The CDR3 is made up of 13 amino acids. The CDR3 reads CASSLASGNTIYF. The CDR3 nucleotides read TGTGCCAGCAGTTTAGCCTCTGGAAACACCATATATTTT.

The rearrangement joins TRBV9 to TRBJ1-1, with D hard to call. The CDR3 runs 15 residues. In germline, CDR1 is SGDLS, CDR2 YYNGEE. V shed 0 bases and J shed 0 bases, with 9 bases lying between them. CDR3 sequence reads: CASSVVQVMNTEAFF. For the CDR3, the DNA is TGTGCCAGCAGCGTAGTGCAGGTGATGAACACTGAAGCTTTCTTT.

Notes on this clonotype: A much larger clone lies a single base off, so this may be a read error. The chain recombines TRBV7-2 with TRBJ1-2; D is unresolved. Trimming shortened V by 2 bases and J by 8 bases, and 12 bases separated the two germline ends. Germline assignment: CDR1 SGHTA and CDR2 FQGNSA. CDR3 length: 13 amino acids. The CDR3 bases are TGTGCCAGCAGCTTACACCGTGGGTTCGGCTACACCTTC. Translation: CASSLHRGFGYTF.

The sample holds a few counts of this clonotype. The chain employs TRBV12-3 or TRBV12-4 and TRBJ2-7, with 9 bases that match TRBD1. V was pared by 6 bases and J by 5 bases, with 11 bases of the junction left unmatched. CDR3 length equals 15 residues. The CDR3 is CASRGQGAGTDEQYF. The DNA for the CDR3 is TGTGCCAGCAGGGGACAGGGAGCGGGTACGGACGAGCAGTACTTC.

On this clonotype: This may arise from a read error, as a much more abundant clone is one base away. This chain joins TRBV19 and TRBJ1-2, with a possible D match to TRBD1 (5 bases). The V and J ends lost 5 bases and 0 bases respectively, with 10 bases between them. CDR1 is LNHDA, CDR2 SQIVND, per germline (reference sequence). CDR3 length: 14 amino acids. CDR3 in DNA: TGTGCCAGTAGTCCCGGGGGGGCTAACTATGGCTACACCTTC. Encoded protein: CASSPGGANYGYTF.